Following are 4 T cell receptor beta chains from one sample sequenced in a study of blood T cell repertoires in COVID-19. Assay used: immunoSEQ multiplex PCR; TCRdb lists only in-frame clones, some missing. The sample has about 110,000 clones, over 75% seen once. The sample consisted of peripheral blood. These receptors were taken from a woman aged 80 or over with active or convalescent COVID-19.

In this sample, this clone turned up a few times. The chain links TRBV7-2 to TRBJ1-2; D ambiguous. The CDR3 is 15 residues long. CDR1 SGHTA and CDR2 FQGNSA come from the germline V gene. Trimming stripped 2 bases from V and 0 bases from J, with 10 bases between. This CDR3 reads CASSLRLLANYGYTF. CDR3 nucleotides: TGTGCCAGCAGCTTAAGACTCCTCGCTAACTATGGCTACACCTTC.

This clone showed up just once. The chain couples TRBV18 to TRBJ2-1; D gene unclear. Trimming took off 0 bases at V and 2 bases at J, with 8 bases between the two ends. Per the germline V gene, CDR1 is KGHSH and CDR2 is LQKENI. This CDR3 is 15 amino acids long. CDR3 sequence reads: CASSPPSRTYNEQFF. Written as DNA, the CDR3 is TGTGCCAGCTCACCACCATCCAGAACCTACAATGAGCAGTTCTTC.

The genes are TRBV2 and TRBJ2-1, with 12 bases fitting TRBD2. V dropped 6 bases and J dropped 8; count of bases not matched to a gene: 5. The CDR3 has 14 residues. The germline gives CDR1 SNHLY, CDR2 FYNNEI. This CDR3 is CASSLAGGPDEQFF. The CDR3 DNA is TGTGCCAGCAGCCTAGCGGGAGGGCCTGATGAGCAGTTCTTC.

The rearrangement uses TRBV2 and TRBJ1-5; 11 bases agree with TRBD1. CDR1 is SNHLY, CDR2 FYNNEI, per germline. V shed 6 bases, J shed 9 bases, and the junction held 4 bases outside the gene matches. This CDR3 contains 13 residues. CDR3 bases: TGTGCCAGCAGAGGACAGGGGGCCTCGCCCCAGCATTTT. Encoded protein: CASRGQGASPQHF.